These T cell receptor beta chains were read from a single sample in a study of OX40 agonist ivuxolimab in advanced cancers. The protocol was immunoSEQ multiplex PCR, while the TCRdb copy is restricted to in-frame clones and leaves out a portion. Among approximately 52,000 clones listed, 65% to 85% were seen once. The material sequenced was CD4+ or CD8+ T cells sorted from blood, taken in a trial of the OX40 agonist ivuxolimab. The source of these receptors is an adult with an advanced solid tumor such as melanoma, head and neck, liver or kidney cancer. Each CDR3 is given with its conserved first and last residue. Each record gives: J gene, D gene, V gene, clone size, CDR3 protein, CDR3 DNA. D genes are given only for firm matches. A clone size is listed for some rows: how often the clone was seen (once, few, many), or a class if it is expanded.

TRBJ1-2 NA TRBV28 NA CASSPPGQGYGYTF TGTGCCAGCAGTCCGCCGGGGCAGGGGTATGGCTACACCTTC
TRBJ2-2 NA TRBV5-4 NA CASKSGSDTGELLF TGTGCCAGCAAAAGTGGCAGCGACACCGGGGAGCTGCTTTTT
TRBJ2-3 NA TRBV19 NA CASKATGNTDTQYF TGTGCCAGTAAAGCGACAGGCAACACAGATACGCAGTATTTT
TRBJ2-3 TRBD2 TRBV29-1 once CSVQLAGGWTDTQYF TGCAGCGTACAACTAGCGGGGGGGTGGACAGATACGCAGTATTTT
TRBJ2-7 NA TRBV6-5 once CASRPPARAGEQYF TGTGCCAGCAGACCCCCAGCCAGGGCAGGGGAGCAGTACTTC
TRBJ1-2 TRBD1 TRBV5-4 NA CASRLQGARGYTF TGTGCCAGCAGACTACAGGGGGCGCGGGGCTACACCTTC
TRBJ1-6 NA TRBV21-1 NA CASSKASGGVSYNSPLHF TGTGCCAGCAGCAAAGCGAGCGGGGGAGTCTCCTATAATTCACCCCTCCACTTT
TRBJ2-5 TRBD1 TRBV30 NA CAWSVTGEETQYF TGTGCCTGGAGTGTGACAGGGGAAGAGACCCAGTACTTC
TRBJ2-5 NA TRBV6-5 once CASSYSWAGPETQYF TGTGCCAGCAGTTACTCTTGGGCGGGCCCAGAGACCCAGTACTTC
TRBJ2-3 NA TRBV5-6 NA CASSLGNTQYF TGTGCCAGCAGCTTGGGAAATACGCAGTATTTT
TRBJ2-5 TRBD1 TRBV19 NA CASRGQGQETQYF TGTGCCAGTAGGGGACAGGGCCAAGAGACCCAGTACTTC
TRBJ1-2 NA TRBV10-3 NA CAISGVGSLRGYTF TGTGCCATCAGTGGTGTAGGGAGTCTTCGTGGCTACACCTTC
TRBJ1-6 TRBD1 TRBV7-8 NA CASSSGQGTSPLHF TGTGCCAGCAGCTCTGGACAGGGCACTTCACCCCTCCACTTT
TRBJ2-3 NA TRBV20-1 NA CSAQTVLHRYF TGCAGTGCGCAGACAGTCTTACATCGGTATTTT
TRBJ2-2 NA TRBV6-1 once CASSERGRRAGELFF TGTGCCAGCAGTGAACGGGGTAGGAGGGCCGGGGAGCTGTTTTTT
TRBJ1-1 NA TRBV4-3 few CASSLGQRVNTEAFF TGCGCCAGCAGCCTAGGACAGAGGGTGAACACTGAAGCTTTCTTT
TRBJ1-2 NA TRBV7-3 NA CASSLGEEGGYTF TGTGCCAGCAGCTTAGGGGAAGAGGGTGGCTACACCTTC
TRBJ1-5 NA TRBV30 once CAWTPDSNQPQHF TGTGCCTGGACCCCGGACAGCAATCAGCCCCAGCATTTT
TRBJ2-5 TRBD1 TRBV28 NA CASSLPTGGRETQYF TGTGCCAGCAGTTTACCCACAGGGGGCAGAGAGACCCAGTACTTC
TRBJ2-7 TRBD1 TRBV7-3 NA CASSFRDSEQYF TGTGCCAGCAGCTTCCGGGACAGCGAGCAGTACTTC
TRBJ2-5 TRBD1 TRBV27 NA CASSSQGEQYF TGTGCCAGCAGTTCCCAGGGGGAGCAGTACTTC
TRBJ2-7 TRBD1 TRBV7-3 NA CASSFGTGNEQYF TGTGCCAGCAGCTTCGGGACAGGTAACGAGCAGTACTTC
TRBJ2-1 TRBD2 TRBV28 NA CASTRGGPNEQFF TGTGCCAGCACGCGGGGGGGCCCGAATGAGCAGTTCTTC
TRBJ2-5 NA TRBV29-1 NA CSVDLQLQETQYF TGCAGCGTTGACTTGCAGCTCCAAGAGACCCAGTACTTC
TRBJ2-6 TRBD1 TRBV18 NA CASSPGGQGQSGANVLTF TGTGCCAGCTCACCGGGGGGACAGGGCCAATCTGGGGCCAACGTCCTGACTTTC
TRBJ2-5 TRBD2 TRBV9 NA CASSVQAGGPLETQYF TGTGCCAGCAGCGTCCAAGCGGGGGGGCCGTTGGAGACCCAGTACTTC